The source of this T cell receptor beta chain is a study of T cell repertoires in cytomegalovirus infection. As for the study in general: HLA-B-restricted CMV epitopes that are well studied were used alongside recently identified HLA-C-restricted ones. General study results and limits: The ex vivo response was dominated by HLA-C-restricted CMV-specific TCR beta clonotypes. Public TCR beta family frequency separated CMV-and-HLA carriers, including in an independent cohort.

Of note for this clonotype: Antigen specificity is unknown. At one end, the junction sequence differs from germline, possibly due to a read error.

From the reads, TCRdb called clonotypes with MiXCR, one entry per CDR3 protein. The sample consists of 100,000 or so distinct CDR3 sequences, around 28% of them appearing once. The CDR3 spans 14 residues. Germline-derived CDR1 and CDR2 are MDHEN and SYDVKM. The sequencing here drew on CD8+ T cells from cultured PBMCs, taken from culture after CMV antigen stimulation. The chain employs TRBV28 and TRBJ1-1; D gene ambiguous. The receptor comes from a human donor in good health (CMV status not recorded). Some clones in this sample may be carry-over from other donors' samples. CDR3 bases: TGTGCGAGCAGTTTAGGGCAGAAGAACACGGAAGTTTTCTTT. As protein: CASSLGQKNTEVFF. The full variable domain, completed using reference TRBV28 and TRBJ1-1, is DVKVTQSSRYLVKRTGEKVFLECVQDMDHENMFWYRQDPGLGLRLIYFSYDVKMKEKGDIPEGYSVSREKKERFSLILESASTNQTSMYLCASSLGQKNTEVFFGQGTRLTVV.